This T cell receptor beta chain was documented in a study of T cell responses to AZD1222 COVID-19 vaccine. This table comes from immunoSEQ multiplex PCR, and its TCRdb copy is limited to in-frame clones, with some not included. This table has around 140,000 clones, over 90% appearing once. Concerning this clone itself: Its matching antigen is unknown.

The CDR3 loop spans 12 amino acids. Trimming cost V 4 bases and J 2 bases, with 5 bases left between them. The germline gives CDR1 SGHTA, CDR2 FQGTGA. Whole-study results and caveats: The study found Spike-specific TCR breadth and depth rose after two AZD1222 doses. Repertoires were sampled only after the peak T cell response. Only a handful of AZD1222 recipients, five to seven in all, had baseline seropositivity. Possibly, clonal diversity was underestimated; donors were largely white British and included more females.

J is TRBJ1-1 and V is TRBV7-3, with D unresolved. The sequence came from an adult in good health. Sequenced here: peripheral blood, sampled on day 0 of AZD1222 vaccination. CDR3 DNA: TGTGCCAGCAGCTCGCCCAACACTGAAGCTTTCTTT. Protein: CASSSPNTEAFF. The whole variable domain, filled in from reference TRBV7-3 and TRBJ1-1, reads GAGVSQTPSNKVTEKGKYVELRCDPISGHTALYWYRQSLGQGPEFLIYFQGTGAADDSGLPNDRFFAVRPEGSVSTLKIQRTERGDSAVYLCASSSPNTEAFFGQGTRLTVV.